This TCR beta chain appears in the sequencing data of a study of early T cells in non-severe SARS-CoV-2 infection. Study information: Sequencing targeted bulk RNA from unsorted whole blood, leaving chains unpaired. Study-wide findings and caveats: Sequences matched to VDJdb favored anti-spike CD8 responses, while private and CD4 specificities were missed.

A remark on this clonotype: As yet, its antigen is unknown.

Unique molecular identifiers were affixed to single, distinct cDNA molecules. TCRdb re-analysed the 5' RACE reads in MiXCR, keeping a single row per CDR3 protein. The sample has 65,000 to 85,000 distinct CDR3 sequences, about 13% seen once. Germline V lookup: CDR1 MNHEY, CDR2 SMNVEV (reference sequence). V was cut by 5 bases and J by 5 bases, with 16 bases left in between. The CDR3 has 14 residues. The receptor was isolated from an adult who was a healthcare worker with PCR-confirmed SARS-CoV-2 infection or an uninfected control (not recorded which). The chain has TRBV27 and TRBJ2-7; D may be TRBD1 (5 bases). Sequencing was carried out using whole blood. The CDR3 DNA is TGTGCCAGCAGTCTCCTCGGTATAGGGGACGAGCAGTACTTC. Translated: CASSLLGIGDEQYF.